One sample yielded the 31 T cell receptor beta chains listed below, sequenced in a study of blood T cell repertoires in COVID-19. Sequenced by immunoSEQ multiplex PCR; TCRdb stores in-frame clones only, minus some. The sample records about 24,000 clones, 72% being singletons. Sequences were obtained from peripheral blood. The receptor set was obtained from a woman at least 80 years old with acute or convalescent COVID-19.

This clone was seen only a few times. This chain uses TRBV5-6 with TRBJ2-7; TRBD1 agrees at 9 bases. Trimming removed 3 bases from V and 4 bases from J; junction bases left unmatched: 5. Germline V gene lookup returns CDR1 SGHDT and CDR2 YYEEEE. This CDR3 is 14 amino acids long. CDR3 amino acids: CASSSPGQGYEQYF. In nucleotides, the CDR3 is TGTGCCAGCAGCTCACCGGGACAGGGATACGAGCAGTACTTC. The whole variable domain, remainder taken from reference TRBV5-6 and TRBJ2-7, is DAGVTQSPTHLIKTRGQQVTLRCSPKSGHDTVSWYQQALGQGPQFIFQYYEEEERQRGNFPDRFSGHQFPNYSSELNVNALLLGDSALYLCASSSPGQGYEQYFGPGTRLTVT.

The rearrangement joins TRBV7-3 to TRBJ2-1, with TRBD2 identical over 12 bases. V lost 5 bases and J lost 2; bases outside the gene matches: 7. From germline, CDR1 is SGHTA and CDR2 FQGTGA. The CDR3 covers 17 residues. The CDR3 sequence: CASSPTTSGGAYNEQFF. CDR3 coding DNA: TGTGCCAGCAGCCCCACGACTAGCGGGGGTGCCTACAATGAGCAGTTCTTC.

For this clone: At the DNA level, this CDR3 is encoded by other sequences in the same sample as well. This sequence joins TRBV6-5 and TRBJ2-3; tentative D call: TRBD2 (6 bases). The CDR3 extends over 14 amino acids. The germline V gene encodes CDR1 MNHEY and CDR2 SVGAGI. V lost 2 bases, J lost 0 bases, and 6 bases lay in between. As DNA, the CDR3 is TGTGCCAGCAGTTACGGAGGGAGCACAGATACGCAGTATTTT. It encodes CASSYGGSTDTQYF.

The CDR3 sequence is CASSLAGGGKPQHF. CDR3 nucleotides: TGCGCCAGCAGCTTGGCCGGCGGCGGCAAGCCCCAGCATTTT. The J gene is TRBJ1-5, the V gene TRBV5-1, with D unresolved. The length of the CDR3 is 14 residues. CDR1 SGHRS and CDR2 YFSETQ come from the germline V gene. The germline V and J ends were trimmed by 0 bases and 8 bases, with 12 bases remaining between them.

V is TRBV5-1 and J is TRBJ2-3; TRBD2 matches 14 bases. Losses at the gene ends were 1 base for V and 0 bases for J; bases not matched to a gene: 7. Germline loops: CDR1 SGHRS, CDR2 YFSETQ. The CDR3 extends over 19 amino acids. CDR3 amino acids: CASSLFPGLAGASTDTQYF. CDR3 in DNA: TGCGCCAGCAGCTTGTTCCCGGGACTAGCGGGGGCTAGCACAGATACGCAGTATTTT.

The chain couples TRBV6-5 to TRBJ1-5; D not certain. Trimming pared 6 bases from V and 1 base from J, leaving 10 bases between. CDR1 MNHEY and CDR2 SVGAGI come from the germline V gene. The CDR3 is made up of 14 amino acids. CDR3 residues: CASSSGRSNQPQHF. CDR3 in DNA: TGTGCCAGCAGCTCCGGGAGGAGCAATCAGCCCCAGCATTTT.

This clone was seen just once. The CDR3 here is CSARPGQRRCTHSSYNSPLHF. DNA for the CDR3: TGCAGCGCTCGCCCGGGACAGCGACGCTGCACGCATAGCTCCTATAATTCACCCCTCCACTTT. The genes are TRBV29-1 and TRBJ1-6; 7 bases agree with TRBD1. CDR3 length: 21 residues. Per the germline V gene, CDR1 is SQVTM and CDR2 is ANQGSEA. The junction had 24 bases not matched to a gene; V was cut back by 7 bases and J by 0 bases.

The V call is TRBV2, the J call TRBJ1-2; 7 bases fit TRBD1. Germline trimming cut 5 bases from V and 8 bases from J; bases unmatched to any gene: 5. Germline loops: CDR1 SNHLY, CDR2 FYNNEI. The CDR3 extends over 12 amino acids. Written as DNA, the CDR3 is TGTGCCAGCAGTTCTACAGGGGCGGGCTACACCTTC. Its protein product is CASSSTGAGYTF.

V gene TRBV10-3 combines with J gene TRBJ2-7; 11 bases map to TRBD2. Germline V gene data show CDR1 as ENHRY and CDR2 as SYGVKD. V gave up 8 bases and J gave up 5 bases; unmatched junction bases: 11. The CDR3 is 15 residues long. The CDR3 DNA follows: TGTGCCATCGAGGCTAGCGGGGGGAGGGAAAACGAGCAGTACTTC. Protein sequence: CAIEASGGRENEQYF.

The sample holds a few counts of this clone. The CDR3 region is CASSHSGAQETQYF. As DNA, the CDR3 is TGTGCCAGCAGCCATTCAGGGGCCCAAGAGACCCAGTACTTC. V is TRBV3-1 (or the pseudogene TRBV3-2) and J is TRBJ2-5, with D possibly TRBD1 on 6 matching bases. Germline V gives CDR1 LGHDT, CDR2 YNNKEL (reference sequence). The V end was cut by 3 bases, the J end by 1 base, with 9 bases between. The CDR3 has 14 residues.

This clone was seen only once. This chain links TRBV5-4 with TRBJ2-1; 10 nucleotides agree with TRBD2. The CDR3 is 16 residues long. Trimming took 1 base from V and 9 from J; bases not matched to a gene: 10. Germline lookup yields CDR1 SGHNT and CDR2 YYREEE (reference sequence). For the CDR3, the DNA is TGTGCCAGCAGCTTGCGCCCGAGCGGGGGGGCCGTTGAGCAGTTCTTC. Its protein product is CASSLRPSGGAVEQFF.

This clone was seen a handful of times. The gene calls are TRBV10-3 and TRBJ1-1; D gene unclear. Trimming removed 1 base from V and 2 bases from J, with 14 bases in between. CDR1 ENHRY and CDR2 SYGVKD come from the germline V gene. CDR3 size: 16 residues. The CDR3 here is CAISEFNGERNTEAFF. The CDR3 DNA reads TGTGCCATCAGTGAGTTCAACGGAGAGAGAAACACTGAAGCTTTCTTT.

The CDR3 sequence: CASSMGGGDNQPQHF. DNA of the CDR3: TGTGCCAGCAGCATGGGAGGGGGAGACAATCAGCCCCAGCATTTT. The rearrangement joins TRBV5-4 to TRBJ1-5, with D tentatively TRBD1 (6 bases). Trimming stripped 4 bases from V and 3 bases from J, with 14 bases between. The CDR3 totals 15 residues. Germline lookup yields CDR1 SGHNT and CDR2 YYREEE (reference sequence).

This clone was found once. The chain links TRBV12-3 or TRBV12-4 to TRBJ1-2; 9 bases match TRBD1. This CDR3 has 13 residues. V lost 6 bases, J lost 6 bases, and 5 bases stayed unmatched. The CDR3 here is CASRGQGGNGYTF. Written as DNA, the CDR3 is TGTGCCAGCAGGGGACAGGGTGGAAATGGCTACACCTTC.

The rearrangement uses TRBV6-5 and TRBJ2-2; TRBD1 matches 8 bases. The CDR3 is 15 amino acids. V lost 8 bases and J lost 3; bases outside the gene matches: 8. The germline CDR1 and CDR2 sequences are MNHEY and SVGAGI. The chain's CDR3 is CASGRTGLDTGELFF. Written as DNA, the CDR3 is TGTGCCAGCGGCCGGACAGGGTTGGACACCGGGGAGCTGTTTTTT.

This chain links TRBV7-9 with TRBJ2-1; D perhaps matches TRBD2 (6 bases). Germline CDR1 reads SEHNR; CDR2 reads FQNEAQ (reference sequence). This CDR3 spans 13 amino acids. V dropped 5 bases and J dropped 6 bases, with 11 bases sitting between them. This CDR3 is CASSPPTSNEQFF. Here the CDR3 DNA reads TGTGCCAGCAGCCCTCCGACTAGCAATGAGCAGTTCTTC. The full variable domain, in which reference TRBV7-9 and TRBJ2-1 provide the parts outside the CDR3, is DTGVSQNPRHKITKRGQNVTFRCDPISEHNRLYWYRQTLGQGPEFLTYFQNEAQLEKSRLLSDRFSAERPKGSFSTLEIQRTEQGDSAMYLCASSPPTSNEQFFGPGTRLTVL.

The chain couples TRBV7-2 to TRBJ2-7; 9 nucleotides align to TRBD2. Germline assignment: CDR1 SGHTA and CDR2 FQGNSA. CDR3 length equals 14 residues. V was pared by 0 bases and J by 6 bases, with 3 bases of the junction left unmatched. The CDR3 sequence: CASSLALAGTEQYF. The CDR3 coding sequence is TGTGCCAGCAGCTTAGCTCTAGCGGGAACCGAGCAGTACTTC. Full variable domain (remainder filled in from reference TRBV7-2 and TRBJ2-7): GAGVSQSPSNKVTEKGKDVELRCDPISGHTALYWYRQSLGQGLEFLIYFQGNSAPDKSGLPSDRFSAERTGGSVSTLTIQRTQQEDSAVYLCASSLALAGTEQYFGPGTRLTVT.

V gene TRBV12-5 combines with J gene TRBJ2-3; TRBD2 is a possible D gene (5 bases). Germline CDR1 LGHNT, CDR2 FRNRAP. This CDR3 region has 14 residues. V dropped 2 bases and J dropped 5 bases, with 11 bases sitting between them. CDR3 DNA sequence: TGTGCTAGTGGTTTGCGACGGGGAGTAGATACGCAGTATTTT. Amino acids: CASGLRRGVDTQYF.

The V gene is TRBV7-2, the J gene TRBJ1-2; 8 bases map to TRBD1. The CDR3 is made up of 15 amino acids. CDR1 is SGHTA and CDR2 is FQGNSA in the germline V gene. The trim removed 4 bases at V and 6 bases at J, leaving 10 bases unmatched. CDR3 in amino acids: CASSSGTDRVHGYTF. For the CDR3, the DNA is TGTGCCAGCAGCTCTGGGACGGACAGGGTTCATGGCTACACCTTC.

In its sample, this clone was seen a few times. The rearrangement uses TRBV7-9 and TRBJ1-5; 7 bases line up with TRBD1. This CDR3 is built from 15 residues. The germline gives CDR1 SEHNR, CDR2 FQNEAQ (reference sequence). V trimming: 1 base; J trimming: 4 bases; junction bases outside the gene matches: 4. This CDR3 is CASSLGTGPNQPQHF. For the CDR3, the DNA is TGTGCCAGCAGCTTAGGGACAGGACCTAATCAGCCCCAGCATTTT.

The gene calls are TRBV5-6 and TRBJ1-2; TRBD1 matches 7 bases. Looked up from germline, CDR1 is SGHDT and CDR2 is YYEEEE. V was pared by 0 bases and J by 6 bases, with 8 bases of the junction left unmatched. This CDR3 has 15 amino acids. The CDR3 spells CASSLAFQGVDGYTF. In DNA form, the CDR3 reads TGTGCCAGCAGCTTGGCCTTTCAGGGGGTCGATGGCTACACCTTC.

This clone was recorded at least ten times. The CDR3 here is CASSKGPNGQGFNEKLFF. CDR3 DNA: TGTGCCAGCAGCAAAGGGCCCAACGGACAGGGGTTTAACGAAAAACTGTTTTTT. J is TRBJ1-4 and V is TRBV21-1; TRBD1, the table's D call, lacks a check against the DNA. TRBV21-1 is noted as a pseudogene. The CDR3 is 18 amino acids.

This rearrangement joins TRBV16 to TRBJ1-2; D call uncertain. The V and J ends lost 2 bases and 0 bases respectively, with 4 bases between them. Germline lookup yields CDR1 KGHSY and CDR2 FQNENV. CDR3 length: 13 amino acids. CDR3 sequence: CASSQGANYGYTF. CDR3 coding DNA: TGTGCCAGCAGCCAAGGAGCTAACTATGGCTACACCTTC. The full variable domain, rest sourced from reference TRBV16 and TRBJ1-2, is GEEVAQTPKHLVRGEGQKAKLYCAPIKGHSYVFWYQQVLKNEFKFLISFQNENVFDETGMPKERFSAKCLPNSPCSLEIQATKLEDSAVYFCASSQGANYGYTFGSGTRLTVV.

The chain couples TRBV2 to TRBJ1-4; TRBD1 matches at 7 bases. The CDR3 extends over 14 amino acids. Losses at the gene ends were 8 bases for V and 8 bases for J; bases not matched to a gene: 11. The germline CDR1 and CDR2 sequences are SNHLY and FYNNEI. CDR3 sequence: CASEVGGGWEKLFF. The DNA for the CDR3 is TGTGCCAGCGAGGTTGGAGGGGGCTGGGAAAAACTGTTTTTT.

V usage is TRBV28 and J usage is TRBJ2-7, with 13 bases lining up with TRBD2. CDR3 size: 12 residues. Germline V gene data show CDR1 as MDHEN and CDR2 as SYDVKM. V shed 6 bases and J 12 bases; nucleotides not matched to a gene: 5. CDR3 amino acids: CASRLAGGHSYF. In nucleotides, the CDR3 is TGTGCCAGCAGACTAGCGGGGGGGCACTCGTACTTC.

V usage is TRBV12-3 or TRBV12-4 and J usage is TRBJ2-1; D is unresolved. V dropped 7 bases and J dropped 9 bases, with 10 bases sitting between them. This CDR3 has 11 residues. CDR3 in DNA: TGTGCCAGCACCATAGGCGGTGAGCAGTTCTTC. As protein: CASTIGGEQFF.

The chain couples TRBV28 to TRBJ1-2, with 7 nucleotides matching TRBD1. The germline V gene has CDR1 MDHEN and CDR2 SYDVKM. Unmatched junction bases numbered 8, after V lost 4 bases and J lost 3 bases. The CDR3 has 15 residues. The CDR3 bases are TGTGCCAGCAGTTCGAGACAGGGAACCTACTATGGCTACACCTTC. This encodes CASSSRQGTYYGYTF.

The chain employs TRBV19 and TRBJ1-5; 9 nucleotides align to TRBD1. V dropped 10 bases and J dropped 6; count of bases not matched to a gene: 7. The germline V gene has CDR1 LNHDA and CDR2 SQIVND (reference sequence). This CDR3 contains 13 residues. The CDR3 bases are TGTGCCACCTTACCGACAGGGGGTCAGCCCCAGCATTTT. This codes for CATLPTGGQPQHF.

This chain connects TRBV7-9 to TRBJ2-3, with a tentative D call TRBD1 (6 bases). Looked up from germline, CDR1 is SEHNR and CDR2 is FQNEAQ (reference sequence). CDR3 size: 14 residues. Trimming stripped 0 bases from V and 7 bases from J, with 11 bases between. CDR3 sequence: CASSLAPDSYTQYF. CDR3 nucleotide sequence: TGTGCCAGCAGCTTAGCCCCGGACAGCTATACGCAGTATTTT.

V is TRBV2 and J is TRBJ1-3; weak D call: TRBD1 (6 bases). Germline loops: CDR1 SNHLY, CDR2 FYNNEI. The CDR3 has 13 amino acids. Trimming took 3 bases from V and 7 from J, leaving 10 bases between them. The CDR3 loop is CASSETGQNTIYF. The CDR3 DNA reads TGTGCCAGCAGTGAGACTGGACAGAACACCATATATTTT.

The V gene is TRBV27, the J gene TRBJ2-7; D possibly corresponds to TRBD1 (5 bases). Germline V lookup: CDR1 MNHEY, CDR2 SMNVEV (reference sequence). The CDR3 has 15 amino acids. V lost 2 bases, J lost 1 base, and 12 bases lay in between. The chain's CDR3 is CASSLLSTASYEQYF. In DNA form, the CDR3 reads TGTGCCAGCAGTTTACTTTCGACAGCTTCCTACGAGCAGTACTTC.